This TCR beta chain was profiled in a study of cytomegalovirus exposure and HLA in healthy donors. Use of 60 Vbeta and 13 Jbeta primers characterized the PCR. Using immunoSEQ multiplex PCR, the repertoire was profiled, and TCRdb retains in-frame clones only, with some absent. The top ten hold around 4% of the sample, which has over 150,000 clones, over 75% seen once. CDR1 is WSHSY and CDR2 is SAAADI in the germline V gene. The CDR3 runs to 13 residues. The junction had 1 base not matched to a gene; V was cut back by 8 bases and J by 0 bases. Concerning this clone: Its specificity is not known.

Broader study findings: A classifier reportedly called cytomegalovirus status with high sensitivity and specificity. Versus the approximately 700-donor mean, an Asian-associated ancestry cluster reportedly showed fewer N-insertions in a later analysis.

This clonotype originated in a man between 40 and 49 years old in good health and CMV-seronegative. The chain links TRBV10-2 to TRBJ2-1; TRBD2 aligns across 7 bases. Sample: PBMCs. This CDR3 reads CASGDYSYNEQFF. CDR3 in DNA: TGCGCCAGCGGGGACTACTCCTACAATGAGCAGTTCTTC.